These 22 T cell receptor beta chains were sequenced from one sample in a study of T-cell memory formation after mild COVID-19. TCRdb itself ran the 5' RACE reads through MiXCR, one entry per CDR3 protein. Here the sample spans hundreds of thousands of distinct CDR3 sequences, around a quarter being singletons. Sequencing was done on a sample of PBMCs or a T cell subset sorted from them (not recorded which). The source of these receptors is an adult woman who had mild COVID-19 (a few samples of this study predate the infection). Cell type and time point are not known.

In this sample, this clonotype turned up a few times. The genes are TRBV15 and TRBJ2-5; D unresolved. Trimming shortened V by 1 base and J by 2 bases, and 8 bases separated the two germline ends. The CDR3 runs to 14 residues. Germline V gene lookup returns CDR1 LNHNV and CDR2 YYDKDF (reference sequence). As DNA, the CDR3 is TGTGCCACCAGCAGAGTTACCAGACAAGAGACCCAGTACTTC. Translated, it gives CATSRVTRQETQYF. Full variable domain (outside the CDR3, taken from reference TRBV15 and TRBJ2-5): DAMVIQNPRYQVTQFGKPVTLSCSQTLNHNVMYWYQQKSSQAPKLLFHYYDKDFNNEADTPDNFQSRRPNTSFCFLDIRSPGLGDTAMYLCATSRVTRQETQYFGPGTRLLVL.

This clonotype has just a few counts. The V call is TRBV18, the J call TRBJ2-5; 7 nucleotides align to TRBD1. The CDR3 contains 14 residues. V shed 3 bases and J 3 bases; nucleotides not matched to a gene: 4. Looked up from germline, CDR1 is KGHSH and CDR2 is LQKENI. The CDR3 nucleotides are TGTGCCAGCTCACCCCGACAGGGAGAAGAGACCCAGTACTTC. It is translated as CASSPRQGEETQYF.

Only a few counts were recorded for this clonotype. The gene calls are TRBV5-1 and TRBJ2-7, with 7 nucleotides matching TRBD2. After removal of 5 bases from V and 3 bases from J, the junction contained 8 bases not matched to a gene. CDR1 is SGHRS, CDR2 YFSETQ, per germline. CDR3 length: 14 amino acids. The CDR3 spells CASRMGGDFYEQYF. The CDR3 nucleotides read TGCGCCAGCAGAATGGGAGGGGATTTCTACGAGCAGTACTTC.

This clonotype was picked up a small number of times. This chain uses TRBV9 with TRBJ2-3, with D unresolved. V lost 0 bases and J lost 2, with 7 bases in between. The CDR3 is 14 residues long. Germline V gene lookup returns CDR1 SGDLS and CDR2 YYNGEE. CDR3 region: CASSVVGTTDTQYF. In nucleotides, the CDR3 is TGTGCCAGCAGCGTAGTCGGCACCACAGATACGCAGTATTTT. Combining the CDR3 with reference TRBV9 and TRBJ2-3 gives the whole variable domain DSGVTQTPKHLITATGQRVTLRCSPRSGDLSVYWYQQSLDQGLQFLIQYYNGEERAKGNILERFSAQQFPDLHSELNLSSLELGDSALYFCASSVVGTTDTQYFGPGTRLTVL.

This chain joins TRBV27 and TRBJ1-1; 7 nucleotides align to TRBD1. With 5 bases clipped from V and 0 bases from J, the junction kept 6 bases outside the gene matches. The germline V gene encodes CDR1 MNHEY and CDR2 SMNVEV (reference sequence). The CDR3 sequence is 15 residues long. CDR3 coding DNA: TGTGCCAGCAGTCCTGGGACAGATATGAACACTGAAGCTTTCTTT. This sequence encodes CASSPGTDMNTEAFF.

This clonotype was recorded at least ten times. The CDR3 DNA reads as TGCGCCAGCAGCTTGTTGACAGGGGCCAGCTACAATGAGCAGTTCTTC. This sequence encodes CASSLLTGASYNEQFF. The chain links TRBV5-1 to TRBJ2-1; 8 bases map to TRBD1. The germline CDR1 and CDR2 sequences are SGHRS and YFSETQ. V trimming: 1 base; J trimming: 3 bases; junction bases outside the gene matches: 6. The CDR3 runs to 16 residues.

This clonotype was seen a few times. The J gene is TRBJ2-7, the V gene TRBV28; TRBD2 matches 10 bases. Germline trimming cut 6 bases from V and 2 bases from J; bases unmatched to any gene: 7. Germline V lookup: CDR1 MDHEN, CDR2 SYDVKM. This CDR3 has 15 residues. CDR3 DNA: TGTGCCAGCAGGCTAGGGACTAGCGCCGCCTACGAGCAGTACTTC. It codes for CASRLGTSAAYEQYF. Based on the CDR3 plus reference TRBV28 and TRBJ2-7, the full variable domain is DVKVTQSSRYLVKRTGEKVFLECVQDMDHENMFWYRQDPGLGLRLIYFSYDVKMKEKGDIPEGYSVSREKKERFSLILESASTNQTSMYLCASRLGTSAAYEQYFGPGTRLTVT.

The rearrangement uses TRBV20-1 and TRBJ2-7, with 10 bases matching TRBD2. Germline V gene data show CDR1 as DFQATT and CDR2 as SNEGSKA (reference sequence). After removal of 0 bases from V and 0 bases from J, the junction contained 5 bases not matched to a gene. The CDR3 length is 16 residues. The CDR3 region has the DNA TGCAGTGCTAGAGATTTACTAGCGGGGACCTCCTACGAGCAGTACTTC. It yields the protein CSARDLLAGTSYEQYF.

The gene calls are TRBV5-1 and TRBJ2-7, with D perhaps TRBD2 (5 bases). The CDR3 extends over 18 amino acids. Germline-derived CDR1 and CDR2 are SGHRS and YFSETQ. The germline V and J ends were trimmed by 4 bases and 3 bases, with 26 bases remaining between them. CDR3 protein: CASSPGVGQDPFFYEQYF. CDR3 DNA sequence: TGCGCCAGCAGCCCCGGGGTAGGGCAGGATCCCTTTTTCTACGAGCAGTACTTC.

The chain couples TRBV5-1 to TRBJ2-1, with 7 nucleotides matching TRBD2. This CDR3 is 14 amino acids long. Germline values: CDR1 SGHRS, CDR2 YFSETQ. Trimming removed 4 bases from V and 5 bases from J; junction bases left unmatched: 6. CDR3 loop: CASSGLAGDNEQFF. In DNA, the CDR3 is TGCGCCAGCAGCGGGTTGGCGGGGGACAATGAGCAGTTCTTC.

The chain recombines TRBV6-1 with TRBJ2-2, with D possibly being TRBD2 (6 bases). V lost 4 bases and J lost 5, with 14 bases in between. Germline V CDR1 and CDR2: MNHNS, SASEGT. CDR3 size: 15 residues. CDR3 nucleotide sequence: TGTGCCAGCAGTGCAAGGAGGGAGGTAACCGGGGAGCTGTTTTTT. Encoded protein: CASSARREVTGELFF.

This sequence joins TRBV7-9 and TRBJ2-6, with D perhaps TRBD2 (6 bases). CDR1 is SEHNR, CDR2 FQNEAQ, per germline (reference sequence). The CDR3 has 18 amino acids. The V gene lost 3 bases and the J gene lost 0 bases, with 15 bases spanning the gap. CDR3: CASSLAGTRVSGANVLTF. The CDR3, as DNA: TGTGCCAGCAGCTTGGCGGGGACTCGGGTCTCTGGGGCCAACGTCCTGACTTTC.

The chain employs TRBV11-3 and TRBJ1-1; D is possibly TRBD1 (6 bases). The CDR3 totals 14 residues. Germline CDR1 SGHNT, CDR2 YENEEA. V lost 4 bases, J lost 3 bases, and 12 bases lay in between. CDR3 DNA sequence: TGTGCCAGCAGCTCGGGACATGCGGACACTGAAGCTTTCTTT. It encodes CASSSGHADTEAFF.

At least ten counts were recorded for this clonotype. The V and J genes are TRBV12-3 or TRBV12-4 and TRBJ2-7, with D possibly matching TRBD1 (8 bases). The ends were cut back, 7 bases at V and 3 bases at J, with 16 bases in the middle. The CDR3 runs to 14 residues. CDR3 loop: CASTTGGDNYEQYF. In nucleotides, the CDR3 is TGTGCCAGCACCACAGGGGGGGACAACTACGAGCAGTACTTC.

This chain connects TRBV6-5 to TRBJ1-3; the D gene is possibly TRBD1 (6 bases). Germline V gene lookup returns CDR1 MNHEY and CDR2 SVGAGI. V was cut by 5 bases and J by 7 bases, with 18 bases left in between. CDR3 size: 15 residues. The CDR3 DNA reads TGTGCCAGCAGTCCAGGGGACCGTCTTTGGAACACCATATATTTT. Protein product: CASSPGDRLWNTIYF.

The CDR3 reads CASSLNPSPGELFF. In DNA, the CDR3 is TGTGCCAGCAGCTTAAACCCCAGTCCCGGGGAGCTGTTTTTT. This chain connects TRBV7-2 to TRBJ2-2, with unresolved D. CDR1 is SGHTA, CDR2 FQGNSA, per germline. Between the trimmed V and J ends, which lost 2 bases and 6 bases, there was a span of 10 bases. This CDR3 has 14 amino acids.

This clonotype was picked up a small number of times. The chain is built from TRBV5-1 and TRBJ2-4, with D perhaps matching TRBD2 (6 bases). The CDR3 sequence is 16 residues long. The germline V and J ends were trimmed by 4 bases and 5 bases, with 19 bases remaining between them. The germline V gene has CDR1 SGHRS and CDR2 YFSETQ. CDR3 sequence: CASSTPLTGVQNIQYF. In DNA form, the CDR3 reads TGCGCCAGCAGCACCCCGCTGACGGGGGTCCAAAACATTCAGTACTTC.

This clonotype was found a few times. CDR3 amino acids: CASSLAVTGSDGYTF. Written as DNA, the CDR3 is TGCGCCAGCAGCTTGGCCGTGACAGGGTCCGATGGCTACACCTTC. The chain has TRBV5-1 and TRBJ1-2, with TRBD1 matching over 7 bases. V was pared by 0 bases and J by 6 bases, with 8 bases of the junction left unmatched. CDR3 length: 15 residues. Germline CDR1 reads SGHRS; CDR2 reads YFSETQ.

V usage is TRBV6-6 and J usage is TRBJ1-1, with 8 bases matching TRBD1. Germline V gene lookup returns CDR1 MNHNY and CDR2 SVGAGI (reference sequence). V shed 5 bases, J shed 0 bases, and the junction held 11 bases outside the gene matches. This CDR3 is built from 17 residues. The CDR3: CASSPPRTGLVNTEAFF. The DNA of the CDR3 is TGTGCCAGCAGTCCCCCCCGGACAGGGCTGGTGAACACTGAAGCTTTCTTT.

The rearrangement links TRBV3-1 to TRBJ2-7; D is possibly TRBD1 (6 bases). Trimming stripped 6 bases from V and 4 bases from J, with 13 bases between. This CDR3 region has 13 residues. Germline CDR1 reads LGHDT; CDR2 reads YNNKEL (reference sequence). The CDR3 DNA reads TGTGCCAGCAGACGCAGGGGATCTTACGAGCAGTACTTC. This translates into CASRRRGSYEQYF.

The table lists this clonotype with a few counts. Here the CDR3 reads CSAPSGRKPNEQFF. In nucleotides, the CDR3 is TGCAGTGCTCCTAGCGGGAGAAAGCCCAATGAGCAGTTCTTC. The chain uses TRBV20-1 and TRBJ2-1; 10 bases align to TRBD2. From germline, CDR1 is DFQATT and CDR2 SNEGSKA (reference sequence). Unmatched junction bases numbered 7, after V lost 5 bases and J lost 6 bases. The CDR3 has 14 residues.

The chain couples TRBV11-3 to TRBJ2-2; 7 nucleotides match TRBD1. V shed 5 bases and J 5 bases; nucleotides not matched to a gene: 17. In germline, CDR1 is SGHNT, CDR2 YENEEA. CDR3 size: 18 residues. In DNA form, the CDR3 reads TGTGCCAGCAGCCGAGATCCCGGGACAGTCAAAAGGACCGGGGAGCTGTTTTTT. Translating it yields CASSRDPGTVKRTGELFF.